This T cell receptor (beta chain) was sequenced in a study of blood T cell repertoires in COVID-19. Overall study: Collection of acute and convalescent COVID-19 samples took place in the United States, Italy and Spain. PBMCs, B-cell-depleted T cells, or T cells were the source of the cDNA or gDNA that made up the material.

Comments on this clone: Compared with germline, one end of the junction differs, possibly owing to a read error.

Assay used: immunoSEQ multiplex PCR; TCRdb lists only in-frame clones, some missing. The table has about 250,000 clones, 90% to 95% seen once. Germline CDR1 SGDLS, CDR2 YYNGEE. This CDR3 has 16 residues. Participant age was roughly 18 to 95 years, and participants resided in about two dozen US areas. All recovered Cohort 3 donors got two negative PCRs, got clearance, or saw symptom resolution. Source material: PBMCs or T cells enriched from blood (not recorded which). This chain links TRBV9 with TRBJ1-2, with TRBD1 matching 7 bases. The sequence came from a woman between 18 and 30 years old who had recovered from COVID-19. The CDR3 protein is CASSGRPGQINYGYTF. The DNA for the CDR3 is TGTGCCAGCAGCGGAAGACCGGGACAGATTAACTATGGCTACACCTTT.